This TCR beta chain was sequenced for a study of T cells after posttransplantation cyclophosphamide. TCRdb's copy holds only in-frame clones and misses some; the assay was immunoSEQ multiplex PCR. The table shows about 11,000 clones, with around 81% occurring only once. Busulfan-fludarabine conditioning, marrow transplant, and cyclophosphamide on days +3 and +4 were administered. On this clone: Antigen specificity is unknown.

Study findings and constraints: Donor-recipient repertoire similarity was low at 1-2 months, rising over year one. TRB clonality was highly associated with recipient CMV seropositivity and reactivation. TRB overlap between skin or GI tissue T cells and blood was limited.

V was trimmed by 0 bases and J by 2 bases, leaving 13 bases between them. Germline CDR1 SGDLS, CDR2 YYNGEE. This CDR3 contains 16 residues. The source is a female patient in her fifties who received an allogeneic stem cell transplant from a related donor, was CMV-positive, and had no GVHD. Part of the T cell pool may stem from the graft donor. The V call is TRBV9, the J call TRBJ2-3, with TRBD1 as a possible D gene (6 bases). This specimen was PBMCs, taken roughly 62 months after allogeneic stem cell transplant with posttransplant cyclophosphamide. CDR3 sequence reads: CASSVEDRRTTDTQYF. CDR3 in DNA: TGTGCCAGCAGCGTAGAGGACAGAAGGACCACAGATACGCAGTATTTT.